The text below deals with one T cell receptor (beta chain). The sample belongs to a study of cytomegalovirus exposure and HLA in healthy donors. Germline V lookup: CDR1 SGHAT, CDR2 FQNNGV. V gave up 3 bases and J gave up 5 bases, with 13 bases separating them. This CDR3 contains 14 residues. This PCR relied on a set of 60 Vbeta primers and 13 Jbeta primers. Libraries were prepared by immunoSEQ multiplex PCR; TCRdb keeps only in-frame clonotypes and omits some of them. The sample yields roughly 180,000 clones, 80% to 90% seen once. This clonotype originated in a male donor in good health and CMV-seronegative. The chain is built from TRBV11-2 and TRBJ2-5; possibly TRBD2 for D (6 bases). The sample consisted of PBMCs. The CDR3 nucleotides read TGTGCCAGCAGCTTGCGACTAGTGGATGAGACCCAGTACTTC. Its protein is CASSLRLVDETQYF. Drawing the rest from reference TRBV11-2 and TRBJ2-5, the complete variable domain is EAGVAQSPRYKIIEKRQSVAFWCNPISGHATLYWYQQILGQGPKLLIQFQNNGVVDDSQLPKDRFSAERLKGVDSTLKIQPAKLEDSAVYLCASSLRLVDETQYFGPGTRLLVL.